The 25 T cell receptor beta chains below all came from one sample that was sequenced in a study of T cells expressing NK-cell markers. After re-calling the 5' RACE reads, TCRdb lists one entry per CDR3 protein, DNA absent. Its listing shows under 200,000 distinct CDR3 sequences. Specimen: blood T cells: a sorted CD56 or NKG2C T cell subset, CD4+ or CD8+ T cells, or bulk PBMC T cells (not recorded which). Every receptor here comes from a woman aged 18 to 75 in good health.

The chain has TRBV5-1 and TRBJ1-5; the D gene TCRdb calls, TRBD1, cannot be checked with no DNA. The CDR3 spans 14 residues. Germline assignment: CDR1 SGHRS and CDR2 YFSETQ. The CDR3 sequence is CASSASRGNQPQHF.

The chain links TRBV12-3 or TRBV12-4 to TRBJ2-7; TCRdb returns TRBD1, unconfirmable since there is no DNA. The CDR3 consists of 13 residues. The CDR3: CASSKSRDTKEYF.

V usage is TRBV12-3 or TRBV12-4 and J usage is TRBJ1-1. The CDR3 contains 15 residues. This chain's CDR3 is CASSPDAARFWEAFF.

The chain carries TRBV10-3 and TRBJ1-1; with no DNA, the TCRdb D assignment of TRBD1 cannot be verified. Looked up from germline, CDR1 is ENHRY and CDR2 is SYGVKD. This CDR3 comprises 15 residues. This CDR3 reads CASRSSTVPGTEAFF.

V usage is TRBV28 and J usage is TRBJ2-7; lacking DNA, the TRBD2 call made by TCRdb goes unchecked. Germline values: CDR1 MDHEN, CDR2 SYDVKM. The CDR3 is 15 residues long. The chain's CDR3 is CASSPPTTRQHEQYF.

J is TRBJ2-2 and V is TRBV18. This CDR3 is built from 13 residues. Looked up from germline, CDR1 is KGHSH and CDR2 is LQKENI. Here the CDR3 reads CASSPQRLGELFF.

V is TRBV5-1 and J is TRBJ2-3; checking the TCRdb D call of TRBD1 is not possible without DNA. Germline CDR1 and CDR2: SGHRS and YFSETQ. This CDR3 comprises 16 residues. Here the CDR3 reads CASSLEGTGRTDTQYF.

V and J are TRBV9 and TRBJ2-1; no DNA is available, so the TRBD2 call from TCRdb remains unchecked. Per the germline V gene, CDR1 is SGDLS and CDR2 is YYNGEE. This CDR3 comprises 17 residues. CDR3: CASSVGLAGASYNEQFF.

The V gene is TRBV29-1, the J gene TRBJ2-1; TCRdb's D call, TRBD1, is unchecked because there is no DNA. The CDR3 is made up of 14 amino acids. Germline V gene sequence: CDR1 SQVTM, CDR2 ANQGSEA. CDR3: CSVEDGQGYNEQFF.

This chain uses TRBV18 with TRBJ1-6. The CDR3 sequence is 13 residues long. Germline V CDR1 and CDR2: KGHSH, LQKENI. The CDR3 reads CASSPFWDSPLHF.

The chain recombines TRBV12-3 or TRBV12-4 with TRBJ2-7; without DNA, the TCRdb call of TRBD1 cannot be checked. The CDR3 runs 13 residues. The CDR3 region is CASSKTETYEQYF.

The chain carries TRBV7-2 and TRBJ2-1. This CDR3 is built from 15 residues. Germline CDR1 SGHTA, CDR2 FQGNSA. The CDR3 sequence is CASSLDRSSYNEQFF. Together with reference TRBV7-2 and TRBJ2-1, the CDR3 gives the full variable domain: GAGVSQSPSNKVTEKGKDVELRCDPISGHTALYWYRQSLGQGLEFLIYFQGNSAPDKSGLPSDRFSAERTGGSVSTLTIQRTQQEDSAVYLCASSLDRSSYNEQFFGPGTRLTVL.

This chain links TRBV5-1 with TRBJ2-2; TCRdb's D call of TRBD2 is untestable without DNA. Germline-derived CDR1 and CDR2 are SGHRS and YFSETQ. The CDR3 loop spans 20 amino acids. The CDR3 protein is CASSPKPFLAGATNTGELFF.

The chain links TRBV5-1 to TRBJ2-7; TCRdb's D call, TRBD2, is unchecked because there is no DNA. Per germline, CDR1 SGHRS and CDR2 YFSETQ. The CDR3 covers 16 residues. The CDR3: CASSLTVAGGFYEQYF.

CDR3 sequence reads: CASLGTSGHRNIQYF. The J gene is TRBJ2-4, the V gene TRBV11-2; no DNA is available, so the TRBD2 call from TCRdb remains unchecked. There are 15 residues in the CDR3. Germline V gene lookup returns CDR1 SGHAT and CDR2 FQNNGV.

The chain joins TRBV2 to TRBJ2-5; TCRdb selects TRBD1, and the lack of DNA leaves this call unchecked. Germline lookup yields CDR1 SNHLY and CDR2 FYNNEI. This CDR3 region has 12 residues. Here the CDR3 reads CAGGKGEETQYF.

This chain joins TRBV18 and TRBJ1-5; the D gene TCRdb calls, TRBD1, cannot be checked with no DNA. Germline V CDR1 and CDR2: KGHSH, LQKENI. The CDR3 contains 16 residues. The CDR3: CASSQTTVTGNQPQHF. The full variable domain, in which reference TRBV18 and TRBJ1-5 provide the parts outside the CDR3, is NAGVMQNPRHLVRRRGQEARLRCSPMKGHSHVYWYRQLPEEGLKFMVYLQKENIIDESGMPKERFSAEFPKEGPSILRIQQVVRGDSAAYFCASSQTTVTGNQPQHFGDGTRLSIL.

V is TRBV12-3 or TRBV12-4 and J is TRBJ2-2; TCRdb indicates TRBD2, and absent DNA this call remains unverified. The CDR3 runs to 15 residues. The CDR3 sequence is CASRRDLRGTGELFF.

The gene calls are TRBV6-1 and TRBJ1-6. The CDR3 has 13 residues. CDR1 and CDR2 (germline): MNHNS, SASEGT. CDR3 in amino acids: CASSEVPDSPLHF.

The chain uses TRBV12-3 or TRBV12-4 and TRBJ2-5; as DNA is missing, the TRBD2 call by TCRdb cannot be tested. The CDR3 extends over 18 amino acids. The CDR3: CASSLFPSSGGHTGTQYF.

The chain joins TRBV29-1 to TRBJ1-1; TCRdb's D call, TRBD1, is unchecked because there is no DNA. Germline values: CDR1 SQVTM, CDR2 ANQGSEA. This CDR3 has 14 amino acids. The CDR3 protein is CSGGRMRGNTEAFF.

This chain connects TRBV9 to TRBJ1-2; TCRdb gives TRBD1 as the D gene, but with no DNA this cannot be confirmed. The CDR3 has 14 residues. In germline, CDR1 is SGDLS, CDR2 YYNGEE. The CDR3: CASSVAGTGYGYTF.

The genes are TRBV5-1 and TRBJ2-5; TCRdb picks TRBD1, but there is no DNA to check that call. CDR1 and CDR2 from the germline V gene are SGHRS and YFSETQ. The CDR3 contains 14 residues. CDR3 residues: CASSSQGMEETQYF.

The chain links TRBV7-2 to TRBJ2-2; the D call of TRBD1 rests on TCRdb alone, since no DNA is present to check it. The CDR3 is 14 residues long. Germline CDR1 and CDR2: SGHTA and FQGNSA. The CDR3 sequence is CASSTRQGTGELFF. Drawing the rest from reference TRBV7-2 and TRBJ2-2, the complete variable domain is GAGVSQSPSNKVTEKGKDVELRCDPISGHTALYWYRQSLGQGLEFLIYFQGNSAPDKSGLPSDRFSAERTGGSVSTLTIQRTQQEDSAVYLCASSTRQGTGELFFGEGSRLTVL.

The chain uses TRBV20-1 and TRBJ2-2. The CDR3 sequence is 14 residues long. From germline, CDR1 is DFQATT and CDR2 SNEGSKA (reference sequence). This CDR3 reads CSARDFSFTGELFF.